The T cell receptor (beta chain) described here comes from a study of blood T cell repertoires in COVID-19. Sequencing used immunoSEQ multiplex PCR; TCRdb keeps in-frame clones, though not all of them. The sample holds 75,000 to 100,000 clones; roughly 80% are singletons and the top ten take around 10%. Germline V CDR1 and CDR2: SEHNR, FQNEAQ (reference sequence). V lost 0 bases, J lost 8 bases, and 16 bases lay in between. CDR3 size: 15 residues. The sample taken for sequencing was peripheral blood. The source of this sequence is a woman at least 80 years old with acute or convalescent COVID-19. The chain joins TRBV7-9 to TRBJ1-2; perhaps TRBD1 as D (5 bases). As DNA, the CDR3 is TGTGCCAGCAGCTTAGCGGGGCTGGAAAAAGGAGGCTACACCTTC. It translates to CASSLAGLEKGGYTF.